The 30 T cell receptor beta chains reported below all come from one sample, sequenced in a study of identical twins. A single record per CDR3 protein comes from TCRdb applying MiXCR to the 5' RACE reads. The sample yields about 570,000 distinct CDR3 sequences, nearly 10% seen once. The data also belong to a second study, concerning yellow fever vaccine responses in identical twins.

Sequencing was carried out using PBMCs. The receptors derive from a woman younger than 30 in good health.

This clonotype was recorded many times. This sequence joins TRBV7-2 and TRBJ2-3, with D possibly TRBD2 on 5 matching bases. Germline V gene lookup returns CDR1 SGHTA and CDR2 FQGNSA. The ends were cut back, 4 bases at V and 7 bases at J, with 12 bases in the middle. The CDR3 totals 13 residues. CDR3 sequence reads: CASSSPLVYTQYF. The CDR3 DNA is TGTGCCAGCAGCTCACCACTAGTGTATACGCAGTATTTT.

This clonotype was counted a few times. The chain uses TRBV20-1 and TRBJ1-6, with 10 bases that match TRBD1. This CDR3 has 16 amino acids. The germline gives CDR1 DFQATT, CDR2 SNEGSKA (reference sequence). V lost 2 bases to trimming and J lost 6 bases; unmatched junction nucleotides: 7. The CDR3: CSARSRDRGFNSPLHF. In DNA form, the CDR3 reads TGCAGTGCTAGATCCCGGGACAGGGGATTTAATTCACCCCTCCACTTT.

V gene TRBV6-1 combines with J gene TRBJ2-1, with 10 bases matching TRBD2. The CDR3 totals 15 residues. With 5 bases clipped from V and 2 bases from J, the junction kept 3 bases outside the gene matches. CDR1 is MNHNS and CDR2 is SASEGT in the germline V gene. CDR3 sequence reads: CASSKSGRAYNEQFF. The CDR3 nucleotides are TGTGCCAGCAGTAAAAGCGGGAGGGCCTACAATGAGCAGTTCTTC.

This rearrangement joins TRBV6-1 to TRBJ2-5; D remains unclear. The V gene's germline CDR1 is MNHNS and CDR2 SASEGT. The ends were cut back, 10 bases at V and 2 bases at J, with 17 bases in the middle. CDR3 length equals 14 residues. The CDR3 region has the DNA TGTGCCACCCAAGCAGCAAGGTTTCAAGAGACCCAGTACTTC. This translates into CATQAARFQETQYF.

This clonotype was seen at least ten times. This chain connects TRBV10-3 to TRBJ1-2; 8 nucleotides line up with TRBD1. The V and J ends lost 3 bases and 5 bases, in that order; junction bases with no gene match: 8. The germline gives CDR1 ENHRY, CDR2 SYGVKD. The CDR3 is made up of 15 amino acids. The CDR3 loop reads CAISETDRGRYGYTF. The CDR3 nucleotides read TGTGCCATCAGTGAAACCGACAGGGGCCGTTATGGCTACACCTTC.

The V gene is TRBV7-8, the J gene TRBJ2-7; 7 bases fit TRBD2. The V gene end was trimmed by 5 bases and the J gene end by 4 bases; junction bases not matched to a gene: 14. In germline, CDR1 is SGHVS, CDR2 FQNEAQ. The CDR3 is 16 amino acids. The CDR3 DNA is TGTGCCAGCAGCATTAGGAATGGCGGGAGTATGTACGAGCAGTACTTC. Translation gives CASSIRNGGSMYEQYF.

J is TRBJ2-2 and V is TRBV2, with TRBD2 as a possible D gene (7 bases). The CDR3 is 15 amino acids. Germline V gene lookup returns CDR1 SNHLY and CDR2 FYNNEI. Between the trimmed V and J ends, which lost 8 bases and 6 bases, there was a span of 19 bases. DNA for the CDR3: TGTGCCAGCCGCAAACAGGGAGGGGATGCCGGGGAGCTGTTTTTT. It specifies CASRKQGGDAGELFF.

A few counts support this clonotype. The chain carries TRBV18 and TRBJ2-1; no definite D call. Between the trimmed V and J ends, which lost 2 bases and 0 bases, there was a span of 8 bases. CDR1 is KGHSH, CDR2 LQKENI, per germline. The CDR3 sequence is 15 residues long. The CDR3 spells CASSPLRYSYNEQFF. The CDR3 DNA follows: TGTGCCAGCTCACCATTGCGCTACTCCTACAATGAGCAGTTCTTC.

There are many counts of this clonotype. J is TRBJ2-1 and V is TRBV28; D not certain. Trimming took 4 bases from V and 1 from J, leaving 11 bases between them. The CDR3 totals 15 residues. Germline loops: CDR1 MDHEN, CDR2 SYDVKM. CDR3 amino acids: CASSSPIWSYNEQFF. The DNA of the CDR3 is TGTGCCAGCAGTTCCCCGATTTGGTCCTACAATGAGCAGTTCTTC.

The V and J genes are TRBV5-1 and TRBJ2-5; 7 bases agree with TRBD2. Germline CDR1 SGHRS, CDR2 YFSETQ. The CDR3 runs to 15 residues. J gave up 3 bases and V 3 bases, and 8 bases lay outside the gene matches. The CDR3 region is CASSSGLDAEETQYF. The CDR3 DNA reads as TGCGCCAGCAGCTCTGGACTAGATGCCGAAGAGACCCAGTACTTC.

The gene calls are TRBV29-1 and TRBJ2-3; the D gene is possibly TRBD1 (5 bases). This CDR3 has 13 amino acids. The germline CDR1 and CDR2 sequences are SQVTM and ANQGSEA. V was shortened by 7 bases and J by 7 bases, with 18 bases between the two germline ends. Here the CDR3 reads CSAGHPHSNTQYF. The CDR3 DNA follows: TGCAGCGCCGGACATCCCCATTCGAATACGCAGTATTTT.

A single count supports this clonotype. The chain joins TRBV30 to TRBJ1-1; D uncertain. The germline V gene has CDR1 GTSNPN and CDR2 SVGIG (reference sequence). The CDR3 sequence is 14 residues long. V lost 2 bases and J 0 bases, leaving 10 bases between the germline ends. The CDR3 bases are TGTGCCTGGAGTCCCAATTACCTGAACACTGAAGCTTTCTTT. This translates into CAWSPNYLNTEAFF.

On this clonotype: A much larger clonotype is one base distant, so this may be a read error. The rearrangement uses TRBV6-1 and TRBJ2-5, with 7 bases fitting TRBD1. CDR1 and CDR2 from the germline V gene are MNHNS and SASEGT. The CDR3 loop spans 13 amino acids. V was pared by 6 bases and J by 3 bases, with 4 bases of the junction left unmatched. This CDR3 reads CASRVTGKETQYF. DNA for the CDR3: TGTGCCAGCAGGGTGACAGGGAAAGAGACCCAGTACTTC.

There are a few counts of this clonotype. The chain employs TRBV7-2 and TRBJ2-2; 8 nucleotides match TRBD2. In germline, CDR1 is SGHTA, CDR2 FQGNSA. CDR3 length: 16 amino acids. Trimming took 1 base from V and 8 from J; bases not matched to a gene: 9. The CDR3 reads CASSLEALAGLGELFF. DNA for the CDR3: TGTGCCAGCAGCTTAGAAGCTTTAGCGGGATTGGGGGAGCTGTTTTTT.

This clonotype has only a few counts. The gene calls are TRBV7-9 and TRBJ2-5; D unclear. The germline V gene encodes CDR1 SEHNR and CDR2 FQNEAQ (reference sequence). The CDR3 spans 14 residues. Trimming stripped 2 bases from V and 5 bases from J, with 12 bases between. The CDR3 reads CASSLIGPDETQYF. DNA of the CDR3: TGTGCCAGCAGCTTAATTGGACCCGACGAGACCCAGTACTTC.

This clonotype was counted only a few times. The rearrangement links TRBV4-1 to TRBJ2-7, with 9 bases lining up with TRBD1. CDR1 MGHRA and CDR2 YSYEKL come from the germline V gene. There are 15 residues in the CDR3. The J segment lost 4 bases and the V segment lost 0 bases, leaving 4 bases of the junction unmatched. In nucleotides, the CDR3 is TGCGCCAGCAGCCAAGAAACAGGGGGCAAATACGAGCAGTACTTC. Translation: CASSQETGGKYEQYF.

This clonotype has a count of ten or more. The chain links TRBV29-1 to TRBJ2-5; possibly TRBD1 or TRBD2 for D (5 bases each). This CDR3 has 14 residues. Germline V gene sequence: CDR1 SQVTM, CDR2 ANQGSEA. V was shortened by 6 bases and J by 0 bases, with 14 bases between the two germline ends. The CDR3 sequence is CSVAGGVYQETQYF. The CDR3 bases are TGCAGCGTCGCTGGGGGAGTGTACCAAGAGACCCAGTACTTC.

This chain joins TRBV6-1 and TRBJ2-7; TRBD2 agrees at 8 bases. Germline CDR1 MNHNS, CDR2 SASEGT. The junction had 6 bases not matched to a gene; V was cut back by 10 bases and J by 1 base. This CDR3 comprises 13 residues. CDR3 DNA sequence: TGTGCCAATTCGCGGGGGGTATCCTACGAGCAGTACTTC. This sequence encodes CANSRGVSYEQYF.

This clonotype was seen ten or more times. This chain connects TRBV10-2 to TRBJ2-1; possibly TRBD1 for D (5 bases). The CDR3 runs to 13 residues. Trimming cost V 6 bases and J 2 bases, with 8 bases left between them. CDR1 and CDR2 from the germline V gene are WSHSY and SAAADI. The CDR3 region is CASRDSTYNEQFF. The DNA of the CDR3 is TGCGCCAGCAGAGACAGTACCTACAATGAGCAGTTCTTC.

The DNA of the CDR3 is TGTGCCAGCAGCCACGGGGGGGGCACTGAAGCTTTCTTT. Its protein product is CASSHGGGTEAFF. J is TRBJ1-1 and V is TRBV27; the D gene is possibly TRBD1 (5 bases). Trimming took 6 bases from V and 4 from J, leaving 12 bases between them. CDR3 length: 13 amino acids. Germline V lookup: CDR1 MNHEY, CDR2 SMNVEV (reference sequence).

V and J are TRBV6-1 and TRBJ2-1; 8 nucleotides align to TRBD1. This CDR3 spans 13 amino acids. Germline V CDR1 and CDR2: MNHNS, SASEGT. Trimming at V came to 9 bases and at J to 9 bases, leaving 10 bases not matched to a gene. CDR3 nucleotide sequence: TGTGCCAGTCTGAGGACAGGGTCGAGTGAGCAGTTCTTC. Its protein product is CASLRTGSSEQFF.

In this sample, this clonotype turned up a few times. This chain connects TRBV24-1 to TRBJ2-3, with a possible D match to TRBD2 (7 bases). Germline V lookup: CDR1 KGHDR, CDR2 SFDVKD. Trimming cost V 7 bases and J 1 base, with 17 bases left between them. CDR3 length: 16 amino acids. DNA for the CDR3: TGTGCCACCAGCGCGGGGGCCACCCTGCGCACAGATACGCAGTATTTT. As protein: CATSAGATLRTDTQYF.

This clonotype turned up a few times. The V and J genes are TRBV20-1 and TRBJ2-3, with D perhaps matching TRBD1 or TRBD2 (6 bases each). The CDR3 extends over 14 amino acids. Germline V lookup: CDR1 DFQATT, CDR2 SNEGSKA (reference sequence). Trimming removed 3 bases at V and 7 bases at J, with 17 bases between. The CDR3 is CSASGGLQANTQYF. CDR3 coding DNA: TGCAGTGCTAGTGGGGGGCTCCAAGCAAATACGCAGTATTTT.

This clonotype was detected only a few times. The rearrangement links TRBV29-1 to TRBJ2-5; 7 bases map to TRBD2. This CDR3 comprises 13 residues. The V gene's germline CDR1 is SQVTM and CDR2 ANQGSEA. Germline trimming cut 4 bases from V and 4 bases from J; bases unmatched to any gene: 6. CDR3 amino acids: CSVGLGGTETQYF. The CDR3 bases are TGCAGCGTTGGTCTCGGGGGGACAGAGACCCAGTACTTC. Using reference TRBV29-1 and TRBJ2-5 for the parts outside the CDR3, the full variable domain is SAVISQKPSRDICQRGTSLTIQCQVDSQVTMMFWYRQQPGQSLTLIATANQGSEATYESGFVIDKFPISRPNLTFSTLTVSNMSPEDSSIYLCSVGLGGTETQYFGPGTRLLVL.

This clonotype was recorded a few times. The chain is built from TRBV2 and TRBJ2-2; maybe TRBD1 (5 bases). The CDR3 contains 14 residues. CDR1 is SNHLY and CDR2 is FYNNEI in the germline V gene. V was trimmed by 6 bases and J by 6 bases, leaving 14 bases between them. CDR3 sequence: CASRIAGSPGELFF. The CDR3 DNA sequence: TGTGCCAGCAGGATCGCAGGGTCTCCCGGGGAGCTGTTTTTT.

The genes are TRBV11-3 and TRBJ2-2, with TRBD1 matching 8 bases. CDR1 SGHNT and CDR2 YENEEA come from the germline V gene. The trim removed 5 bases at V and 8 bases at J, leaving 7 bases unmatched. This CDR3 is built from 14 residues. The CDR3 loop is CASSRMTGAGELFF. Written as DNA, the CDR3 is TGTGCCAGCAGCCGTATGACAGGGGCGGGGGAGCTGTTTTTT.

The table lists this clonotype with a few counts. V is TRBV5-6 and J is TRBJ2-5; 10 bases line up with TRBD1. The length of the CDR3 is 14 residues. With V trimmed by 4 bases and J by 6 bases, 6 bases remained unmatched. Germline CDR1 and CDR2: SGHDT and YYEEEE. The CDR3 here is CASSRQGASQTQYF. The CDR3 nucleotides read TGTGCCAGCAGCCGACAGGGGGCGAGTCAGACCCAGTACTTC.

This clonotype has ten or more counts. V gene TRBV5-5 combines with J gene TRBJ2-2; D is possibly TRBD2 (5 bases). This CDR3 comprises 14 residues. Germline-derived CDR1 and CDR2 are SGHKS and YYEKEE (reference sequence). Trimming removed 1 base from V and 5 bases from J, with 9 bases in between. The CDR3 region is CASSLMEATGELFF. The CDR3 DNA sequence: TGTGCCAGCAGCTTGATGGAGGCGACCGGGGAGCTGTTTTTT.

The chain employs TRBV29-1 and TRBJ2-7, with D possibly being TRBD1 (5 bases). The V and J ends lost 2 bases and 0 bases respectively, with 14 bases between them. Germline CDR1 is SQVTM and CDR2 is ANQGSEA. The CDR3 spans 15 residues. This CDR3 is CSVETTDTSSYEQYF. For the CDR3, the DNA is TGCAGCGTTGAAACCACGGACACCAGCTCCTACGAGCAGTACTTC.

The chain recombines TRBV4-2 with TRBJ2-1; 8 nucleotides match TRBD2. This CDR3 is 17 amino acids long. Looked up from germline, CDR1 is LGHNA and CDR2 is YNFKEQ. V dropped 1 base and J dropped 8; count of bases not matched to a gene: 13. This chain's CDR3 is CASSQGGISGSHDEQFF. The DNA for the CDR3 is TGTGCCAGCAGCCAAGGGGGGATCAGCGGGAGTCACGATGAGCAGTTCTTC.